The T cell receptor (beta chain) described here comes from a study of shared clonotypes between healthy human individuals. Points from the study as a whole: Genetic and exposure-history diversity was limited by the few donors.

A CD45RA-negative memory subset and a CD45RA+ naive subset were separated from the CD4+ cells. TCRdb's copy holds only in-frame clones and misses some; the assay was immunoSEQ multiplex PCR. The profile shows about 1.1 million clones, approximately 80% of them singletons. As concerns this clone: No antigen is known for it.

What was sequenced was memory CD4+ T cells from PBMCs. Subset: CD45RA-negative fraction. This sequence was found in a young man in good health. Some clones in this sample may be carry-over from other donors' samples.

CDR3 sequence: CACGASNHEQYF. The CDR3 coding sequence is TGTGCCTGCGGGGCCTCGAACCACGAGCAGTACTTC. This sequence joins TRBV28 and TRBJ2-7, with D tentatively TRBD2 (6 bases). The CDR3 sequence is 12 residues long. The germline V gene encodes CDR1 MDHEN and CDR2 SYDVKM. The V gene lost 11 bases and the J gene lost 5 bases, with 16 bases spanning the gap.